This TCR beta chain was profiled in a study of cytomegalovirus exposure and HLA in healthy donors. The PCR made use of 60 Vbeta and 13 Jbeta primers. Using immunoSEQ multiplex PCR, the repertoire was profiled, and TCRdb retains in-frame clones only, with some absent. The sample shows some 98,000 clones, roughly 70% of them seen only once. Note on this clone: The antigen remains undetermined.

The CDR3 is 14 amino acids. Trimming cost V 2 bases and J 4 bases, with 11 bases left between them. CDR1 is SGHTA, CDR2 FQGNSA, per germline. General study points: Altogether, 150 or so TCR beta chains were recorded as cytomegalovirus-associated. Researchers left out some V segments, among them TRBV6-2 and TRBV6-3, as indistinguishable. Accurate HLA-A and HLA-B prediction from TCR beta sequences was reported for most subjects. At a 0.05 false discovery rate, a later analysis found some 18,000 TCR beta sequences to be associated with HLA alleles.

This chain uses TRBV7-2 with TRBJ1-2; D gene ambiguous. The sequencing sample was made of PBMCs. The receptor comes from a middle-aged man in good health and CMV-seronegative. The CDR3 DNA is TGTGCCAGCAGCTTAAATCGGGGAGGCTATGGCTACACCTTC. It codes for CASSLNRGGYGYTF.